This T cell receptor (beta chain) was recorded in a study of blood T cells in healthy people across ages. At the level of the study: Capture via template switching afforded approximately one barcoded beta molecule per two T cells.

Alongside a J-beta primer mix, a sample-barcoded 5' primer served in a second PCR lasting roughly 6 to 12 cycles. Each CDR3 protein is one row after TCRdb ran MiXCR on the 5' RACE reads. The profile shows 1.5 million to 2 million distinct CDR3 sequences, roughly 50% of them singletons. For every donor, a draw yielded roughly 9.3 milliliters of peripheral blood. Concerning this clonotype itself: The antigen remains unidentified.

The CDR3 contains 18 residues. The V and J ends lost 1 base and 1 base, in that order; junction bases with no gene match: 9. Germline lookup yields CDR1 SGHVS and CDR2 FNYEAQ. Whole-study findings and limits: Since the PBMCs were unsorted, naive and antigen-experienced cells could not be conclusively compared. Older individuals had lower TCR beta diversity per million T cells (the decline was roughly linear).

The specimen was blood. The chain couples TRBV7-6 to TRBJ2-3; TRBD1 matches at 9 bases. The clonotype originates from a woman in her thirties or forties in good health. The CDR3 DNA reads as TGTGCCAGCAGCTTAGGCGGCGGGACAGGGTTTGGCACAGATACGCAGTATTTT. Translating gives CASSLGGGTGFGTDTQYF.